This T cell receptor (beta chain) was sequenced for a study of T cell responses to AZD1222 COVID-19 vaccine (dated by TCRdb to 2020 to 2023). With respect to the entire study: AZD1222 recipients given second doses at about 4 weeks or at about 12 weeks were pooled, since spike-specific TCR depth and breadth were not found to differ between the two schedules. A total of about 240 trial participants underwent TCR sequencing, of whom about 210 received two doses of AZD1222 and about 25 received two doses of the MenACWY control vaccine. Trial participants were enrolled by age into 18-55, 56-69 and 70-plus year subgroups, with roughly 160, 29 and 62 TCR-sequenced participants respectively. The full study reports these points: Reportedly, close to half of the unique spike-specific TCRs recognized epitopes lying outside the regions that are mutated in the B.1.351 and B.1.1.7 variants. Participants were mostly white British and included more females than males, and it was suggested by the authors that clonal diversity may have been underestimated. Because no samples from the day 14 peak response were available, repertoires could be characterized only after the peak T cell response. Only a handful of AZD1222 recipients were SARS-CoV-2 seropositive at baseline, limiting conclusions about previously exposed vaccinees. In the small 56-69-year group, the increase in depth fell short of significance, most likely because of low power. CD4 TCRs associated with the vaccine covered the entire spike protein, and the dominant responses were in regions 160-218 and 743-854. Spike-specific TCR breadth and depth rose significantly after two AZD1222 doses compared with day 0 and with MenACWY recipients.

V sheds 7 bases and J sheds 6 bases, leaving 16 bases between their ends. Looking up the germline V gene yields CDR1 SQVTM and CDR2 ANQGSEA. The CDR3 numbers 13 residues from cysteine through phenylalanine. This entry keeps only the CDR3 DNA: 39 bases, framed from base 1. The time point label, read with the paper, signifies: baseline before first vaccination. Vaccinee samples were obtained from the UK trials COV001 and COV002, which included a single-blind randomized controlled phase 2/3 trial of AZD1222 (ChAdOx1 nCoV-19) in healthy adults. For TCRbeta chain sequencing, PBMC samples from trial participants were taken at day 0 and at day 28 after the second dose. The CDR3 regions of human TCRbeta chains were analyzed by immunosequencing. In the authors' own workflow: TCRs in the repertoires were compared against a reference library of SARS-CoV-2-specific TCRs that had been generated with the MIRA antigen-specificity platform. Breadth was defined as the fraction of unique TCRs that were SARS-CoV-2-associated. Depth was defined as the fraction of total T cells that were SARS-CoV-2-associated. Using the MIRA data, each spike-specific TCR was mapped to the spike region that the TCR reacts to and placed in a CD4 or CD8 class. Log10-transformed breadth and depth values were compared by one-way ANOVA with Sidak's multiple comparisons tests. TCRdb re-hosts the immuneACCESS table, in-frame sequences only. Its copies lack some clones; in the studies checked, an unresolved V gene accounts for under half of them, and the cause for the rest is not known. That table is the source of V, J and clone size, and D and trimming were worked out from the DNA. This sample comprises about 130,000 clones, approximately 85% of them detected only once. About 1.5% of the sample comes from the top ten.

With respect to this clone: No cognate antigen has been identified for it. The sample holds no much larger clone one base away, and base qualities are not on file.

The rearrangement joined TRBV29-1 to TRBJ2-1; the D gene remains uncertain. The TCR sequence derives from an adult in good health. The starting material was peripheral blood, obtained on day 0 of AZD1222 vaccination. The DNA is TGCAGCGCCTTGGACGGTCTGCGCAATGAGCAGTTCTTC. Its amino acids are CSALDGLRNEQFF.